The clone carrying this TCR beta chain was counted a few times. Antigen unknown. The primer mix had 60 Vbeta and 13 Jbeta primers. The data were produced by immunoSEQ multiplex PCR, yet TCRdb's version contains in-frame clones alone and is incomplete. The sample includes roughly 130,000 clones, 55% to 75% seen only once; the top ten take 1.6%. Trimming left V 6 bases short and J 8 bases short, with 14 bases between. The germline CDR1 and CDR2 sequences are SGHDT and YYEEEE. The CDR3 consists of 12 residues. This record comes from a study of cytomegalovirus exposure and HLA in healthy donors. Study observations and caveats: Because they were indistinguishable, some V segments, including TRBV6-2 and TRBV6-3, were excluded.

The sample consisted of PBMCs. The source of this sequence is a man aged 25 to 40 in good health and CMV-seropositive. The gene calls are TRBV5-6 and TRBJ1-2; D not resolved. DNA for the CDR3: TGTGCCAGCACAGGTTGGGTAGGCGGCTACACCTTC. Translated: CASTGWVGGYTF.